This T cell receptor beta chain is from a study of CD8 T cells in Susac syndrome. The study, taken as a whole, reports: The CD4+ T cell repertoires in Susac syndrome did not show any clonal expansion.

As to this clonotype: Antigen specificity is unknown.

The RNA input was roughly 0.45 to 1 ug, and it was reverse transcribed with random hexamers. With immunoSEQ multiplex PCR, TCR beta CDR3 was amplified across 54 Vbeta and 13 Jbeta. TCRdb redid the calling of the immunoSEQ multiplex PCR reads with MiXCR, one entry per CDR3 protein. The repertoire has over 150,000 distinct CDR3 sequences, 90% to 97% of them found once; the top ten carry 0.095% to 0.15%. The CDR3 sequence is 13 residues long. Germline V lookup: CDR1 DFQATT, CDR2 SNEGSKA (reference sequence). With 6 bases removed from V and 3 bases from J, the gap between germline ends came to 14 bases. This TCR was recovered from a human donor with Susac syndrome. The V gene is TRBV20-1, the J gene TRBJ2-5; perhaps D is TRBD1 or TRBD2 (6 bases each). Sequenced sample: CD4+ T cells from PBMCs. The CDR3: CSARLGGKETQYF. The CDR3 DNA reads TGCAGTGCCCGTTTAGGGGGGAAAGAGACCCAGTACTTC.